This T cell receptor (beta chain) was captured by sequencing in a study of T cells in Graves' hyperthyroidism and ophthalmopathy. Findings and caveats of the study: Stable hyperthyroidism and ophthalmopathy were separated using 13 V-J signatures.

On this clonotype: Its antigen is undetermined.

Germline lookup yields CDR1 GTSNPN and CDR2 SVGIG (reference sequence). The V gene lost 2 bases and the J gene lost 5 bases, with 13 bases spanning the gap. The CDR3 contains 13 residues. TCR beta CDR3 sequences were amplified from RNA transcripts. The TCR CDR3 first-round RT-PCR relied on the HTBI primer set. TCRdb used MiXCR to reprocess the multiplex PCR reads, holding one entry per CDR3 protein. The sample contains roughly 400,000 distinct CDR3 sequences, over 11% of which appear only once. The specimen was blood. The receptor was isolated from a man aged 50 or older with Graves' ophthalmopathy. The chain uses TRBV30 and TRBJ2-7; D is unclear. In nucleotides, the CDR3 is TGTGCCTGGAGTCCCCCCGTGGCAAACGAGCAGTACTTC. This codes for CAWSPPVANEQYF. The full variable domain, in which reference TRBV30 and TRBJ2-7 provide the parts outside the CDR3, is SQTIHQWPATLVQPVGSPLSLECTVEGTSNPNLYWYRQAAGRGLQLLFYSVGIGQISSEVPQNLSASRPQDRQFILSSKKLLLSDSGFYLCAWSPPVANEQYFGPGTRLTVT.